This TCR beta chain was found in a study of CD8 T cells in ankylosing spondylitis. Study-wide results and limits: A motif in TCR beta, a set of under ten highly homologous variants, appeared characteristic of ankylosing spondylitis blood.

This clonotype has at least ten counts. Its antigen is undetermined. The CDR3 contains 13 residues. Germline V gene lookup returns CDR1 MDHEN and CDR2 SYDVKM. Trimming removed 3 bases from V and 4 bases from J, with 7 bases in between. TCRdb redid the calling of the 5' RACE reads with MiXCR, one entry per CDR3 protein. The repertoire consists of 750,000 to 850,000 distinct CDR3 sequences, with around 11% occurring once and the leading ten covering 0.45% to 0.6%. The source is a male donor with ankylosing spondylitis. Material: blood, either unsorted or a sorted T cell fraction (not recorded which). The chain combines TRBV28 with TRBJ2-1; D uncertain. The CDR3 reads CASSFTVYNEQFF. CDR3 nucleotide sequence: TGTGCCAGCAGTTTTACAGTATACAATGAGCAGTTCTTC.